The clone carrying this T cell receptor beta chain occurred a few times. Its antigen remains unknown. This record belongs to a study of blood T cells in healthy people across ages. The CDR3 spans 18 residues. V lost 1 base and J lost 2, with 17 bases in between. Germline assignment: CDR1 LGHNA and CDR2 YNFKEQ. Points from the study as a whole: TCR beta diversity correlated strongly with naive T cell percentage.

A second PCR of roughly 6 to 12 cycles used a sample-barcoded 5' primer and a J-beta primer mix. TCRdb reanalysed the 5' RACE reads using MiXCR and keeps one entry per CDR3 protein. Among fewer than 2,000,000 distinct CDR3 sequences listed, around 40% were seen once. The specimen was blood. The chain couples TRBV4-2 to TRBJ2-2, with D perhaps TRBD2 (6 bases). This TCR derives from a human donor in good health. In DNA, the CDR3 is TGTGCCAGCAGCCAAGTAGGAGGGGTAAAAGTCAACACCGGGGAGCTGTTTTTT. As protein: CASSQVGGVKVNTGELFF.